The 4 T cell receptor beta chains below come from one sample, sequenced in a study of cytomegalovirus exposure and HLA in healthy donors (dated by TCRdb to 2017 to 2019). Libraries were made using the immunoSEQ multiplex PCR assay. A mixture of 60 forward primers for TCR Vbeta segments and 13 reverse primers for TCR Jbeta segments was used in the multiplex PCR. The clones in this table, taken by TCRdb from immuneACCESS, are in-frame only. Not every clone is retained; where verified, under half of the shortfall comes from an unresolved V gene, and the cause of the rest is unknown. The sample has over 100,000 clones on record, about 73% of them singletons. The ten largest clonotypes hold around 3.3% of the sample. Sequencing was done on a sample of PBMCs. The receptor source for this set is a woman in her 30s in good health and CMV-seropositive.

This clone turned up a few times. The CDR3 DNA reads TGTGCCAGCAGCGTCCACTCGGAGGAGACCCAGTACTTC. Amino acids: CASSVHSEETQYF. V and J are TRBV9 and TRBJ2-5, with D unclear. The CDR3 sequence is 13 residues long. Germline-derived CDR1 and CDR2 are SGDLS and YYNGEE. The V and J ends lost 2 bases and 5 bases respectively, with 10 bases between them.

V gene TRBV4-3 combines with J gene TRBJ2-3, with D possibly matching TRBD2 (6 bases). The CDR3 contains 17 residues. Looked up from germline, CDR1 is LGHNA and CDR2 is YSLEER. V was trimmed by 0 bases and J by 3 bases, leaving 16 bases between them. CDR3 sequence: CASSQELVAGSTDTQYF. The DNA for the CDR3 is TGCGCCAGCAGCCAAGAACTCGTTGCGGGGAGTACAGATACGCAGTATTTT.

This chain uses TRBV7-9 with TRBJ1-2; maybe TRBD1 (5 bases). Germline assignment: CDR1 SEHNR and CDR2 FQNEAQ (reference sequence). V was clipped by 7 bases and J by 7 bases, with 25 bases between them. The CDR3 has 16 residues. CDR3 loop: CASTSLRGGASSGYTF. The CDR3 DNA follows: TGTGCCAGCACCTCCCTACGGGGGGGAGCCTCCAGTGGCTACACCTTC.

The V gene is TRBV7-9, the J gene TRBJ1-1; the D gene is possibly TRBD1 (6 bases). The CDR3 is 15 amino acids. Germline V gives CDR1 SEHNR, CDR2 FQNEAQ (reference sequence). Trimming left V 1 base short and J 1 base short, with 10 bases between. CDR3 DNA sequence: TGTGCCAGCAGCTTAGTTGGGGGCGGGAACACTGAAGCTTTCTTT. This sequence encodes CASSLVGGGNTEAFF.